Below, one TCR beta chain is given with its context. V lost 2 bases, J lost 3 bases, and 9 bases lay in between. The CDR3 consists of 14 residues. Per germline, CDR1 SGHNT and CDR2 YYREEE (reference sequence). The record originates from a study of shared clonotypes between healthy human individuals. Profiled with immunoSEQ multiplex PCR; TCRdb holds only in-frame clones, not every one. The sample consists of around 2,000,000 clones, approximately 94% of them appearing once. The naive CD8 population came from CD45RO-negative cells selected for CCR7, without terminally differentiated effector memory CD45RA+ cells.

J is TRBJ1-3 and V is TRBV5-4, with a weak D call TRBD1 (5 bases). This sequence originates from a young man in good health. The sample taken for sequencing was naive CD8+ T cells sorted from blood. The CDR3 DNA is TGTGCCAGCAGCTTACGGGGGGGTGGAAACACCATATATTTT. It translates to CASSLRGGGNTIYF.